The clone carrying this TCR beta chain was picked up one time. What it binds is not known. Distinct nucleotide sequences in the sample also encode this CDR3. Germline V gene data show CDR1 as SEHNR and CDR2 as FQNEAQ (reference sequence). Trimming shortened V by 5 bases and J by 3 bases, and 10 bases separated the two germline ends. The CDR3 totals 13 residues. This table comes from immunoSEQ multiplex PCR, and its TCRdb copy is limited to in-frame clones, with some not included. The sample yields roughly 59,000 clones, just under 95% seen once. The data belong to a study of cytomegalovirus exposure and HLA in healthy donors. Regarding the study as a whole: The authors enumerated some 160 TCR beta chains as linked to cytomegalovirus. The classifier, whose performance was assessed in both the original and validation cohorts, reportedly diagnosed cytomegalovirus status with high specificity and sensitivity. Rare TCR sequences predominated, though certain public TCRs were found in many donors.

This chain links TRBV7-9 with TRBJ1-1; D unclear. Sequences were obtained from PBMCs. The TCR originated in a woman younger than 30 in good health and CMV-seropositive. CDR3 bases: TGTGCCAGCAGCCTGACCGGGGACACTGAAGCTTTCTTT. Protein product: CASSLTGDTEAFF.